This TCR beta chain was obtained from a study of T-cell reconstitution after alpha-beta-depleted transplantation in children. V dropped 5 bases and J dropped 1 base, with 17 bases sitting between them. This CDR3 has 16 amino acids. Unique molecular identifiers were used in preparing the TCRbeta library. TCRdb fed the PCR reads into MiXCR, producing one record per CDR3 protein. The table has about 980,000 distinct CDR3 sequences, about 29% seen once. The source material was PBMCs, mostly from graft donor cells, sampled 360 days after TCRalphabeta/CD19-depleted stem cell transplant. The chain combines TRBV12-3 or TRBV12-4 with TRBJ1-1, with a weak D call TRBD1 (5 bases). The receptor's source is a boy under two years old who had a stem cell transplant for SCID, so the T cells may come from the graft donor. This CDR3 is CASSHYRTAQNTEAFF. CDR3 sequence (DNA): TGTGCCAGCAGTCATTACAGGACCGCCCAGAACACTGAAGCTTTCTTT.